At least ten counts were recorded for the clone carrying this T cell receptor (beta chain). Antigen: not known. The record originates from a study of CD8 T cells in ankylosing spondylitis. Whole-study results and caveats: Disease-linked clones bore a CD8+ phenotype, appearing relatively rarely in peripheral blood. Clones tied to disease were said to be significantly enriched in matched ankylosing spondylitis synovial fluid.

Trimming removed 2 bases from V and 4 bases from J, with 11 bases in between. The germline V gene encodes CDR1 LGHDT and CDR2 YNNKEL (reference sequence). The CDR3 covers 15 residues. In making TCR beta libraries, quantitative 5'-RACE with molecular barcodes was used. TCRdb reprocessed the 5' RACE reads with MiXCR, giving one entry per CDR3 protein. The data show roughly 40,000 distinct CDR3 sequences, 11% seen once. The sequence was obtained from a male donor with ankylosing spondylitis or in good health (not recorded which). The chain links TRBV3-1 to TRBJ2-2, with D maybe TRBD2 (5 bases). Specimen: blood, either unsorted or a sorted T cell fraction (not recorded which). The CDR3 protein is CASSQIMGSTGELFF. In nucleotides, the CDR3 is TGTGCCAGCAGCCAAATTATGGGGAGCACCGGGGAGCTGTTTTTT. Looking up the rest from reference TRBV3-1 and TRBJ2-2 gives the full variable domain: DTAVSQTPKYLVTQMGNDKSIKCEQNLGHDTMYWYKQDSKKFLKIMFSYNNKELIINETVPNRFSPKSPDKAHLNLHINSLELGDSAVYFCASSQIMGSTGELFFGEGSRLTVL.